The 19 T cell receptor beta chains given below trace back to one sample, sequenced in a study of shared clonotypes between healthy human individuals. Using immunoSEQ multiplex PCR, the repertoire was profiled, and TCRdb retains in-frame clones only, with some absent. This table holds hundreds of thousands of clones, 74% found once. Sequenced input: memory CD4+ T cells sorted from blood. As for subset: CD45RA-negative fraction. The receptors were sampled from a woman aged 30 to 39 in good health.

Of note for this clone: This specimen includes other DNA sequences encoding the same CDR3. V and J are TRBV29-1 and TRBJ2-5; D perhaps matches TRBD1 (6 bases). Between the trimmed V and J ends, which lost 7 bases and 1 base, there was a span of 10 bases. The CDR3 spans 12 residues. Germline V gene data show CDR1 as SQVTM and CDR2 as ANQGSEA. The CDR3, as DNA: TGCAGCGGGAGAGGGGGCCAAGAGACCCAGTACTTC. It yields the protein CSGRGGQETQYF.

The V and J genes are TRBV21-1 and TRBJ2-2; whether TRBD2, the table's D call, matches the DNA was not checked. TRBV21-1 corresponds to a pseudogene. The CDR3 is 18 residues long. CDR3 sequence (DNA): TGTGCCAGCAGCATGTCAGGACTAGCGGGAGCTAACACCGGGGAGCTGTTTTTT. This gives the protein CASSMSGLAGANTGELFF.

Many counts were recorded for this clone. The chain couples TRBV19 to TRBJ1-5; D might be TRBD1 (6 bases). CDR3 length: 14 residues. V was cut by 7 bases and J by 3 bases, with 13 bases left in between. Germline lookup yields CDR1 LNHDA and CDR2 SQIVND (reference sequence). CDR3 loop: CASNPQGFNQPQHF. Written as DNA, the CDR3 is TGTGCCAGTAACCCCCAGGGGTTCAATCAGCCCCAGCATTTT. Using reference TRBV19 and TRBJ1-5 for the parts outside the CDR3, the full variable domain is DGGITQSPKYLFRKEGQNVTLSCEQNLNHDAMYWYRQDPGQGLRLIYYSQIVNDFQKGDIAEGYSVSREKKESFPLTVTSAQKNPTAFYLCASNPQGFNQPQHFGDGTRLSIL.

The V gene is TRBV6-5, the J gene TRBJ2-3, with 8 nucleotides matching TRBD1. The J segment lost 5 bases and the V segment lost 4 bases, leaving 11 bases of the junction unmatched. Germline V lookup: CDR1 MNHEY, CDR2 SVGAGI. This CDR3 spans 16 amino acids. CDR3 in DNA: TGTGCCAGCAGTTCCAGGACAGGGATCGGGAAAGATACGCAGTATTTT. This sequence encodes CASSSRTGIGKDTQYF.

The chain is built from TRBV14 and TRBJ1-2, with a tentative D call TRBD1 (5 bases). V was pared by 1 base and J by 5 bases, with 14 bases between. The germline V gene has CDR1 SGHDN and CDR2 FVKESK. The CDR3 consists of 15 residues. The CDR3 nucleotides are TGTGCCAGCAGCCAAGTAACGGGACCCCTATATGGCTACACCTTC. Translating gives CASSQVTGPLYGYTF.

The gene calls are TRBV7-3 and TRBJ2-2, with 7 bases that match TRBD2. Germline V lookup: CDR1 SGHTA, CDR2 FQGTGA. V lost 5 bases to trimming and J lost 6 bases; unmatched junction nucleotides: 6. The CDR3 is made up of 14 amino acids. This CDR3 reads CASSEGTSAGELFF. The CDR3 DNA sequence: TGTGCCAGCAGCGAGGGAACTAGCGCCGGGGAGCTGTTTTTT.

The chain is built from TRBV7-6 and TRBJ2-3, with TRBD2 identical over 7 bases. CDR1 and CDR2 from the germline V gene are SGHVS and FNYEAQ. The V and J ends lost 3 bases and 6 bases, in that order; junction bases with no gene match: 6. The CDR3 has 14 residues. The chain's CDR3 is CASSLSGMSDTQYF. As DNA, the CDR3 is TGTGCCAGCAGCTTGAGCGGGATGAGCGATACGCAGTATTTT.

This chain links TRBV6-6 with TRBJ2-6; D ambiguous. The CDR3 has 16 residues. CDR1 MNHNY and CDR2 SVGAGI come from the germline V gene (reference sequence). V dropped 0 bases and J dropped 4 bases, with 10 bases sitting between them. The CDR3 sequence: CASSYSGSWGANVLTF. CDR3 DNA: TGTGCCAGCAGTTACTCGGGCAGTTGGGGGGCCAACGTCCTGACTTTC.

In this sample, this clone turned up once. The gene calls are TRBV7-6 and TRBJ2-7; maybe TRBD2 (6 bases). The CDR3 has 19 residues. Germline V gene lookup returns CDR1 SGHVS and CDR2 FNYEAQ. V lost 5 bases and J lost 3, with 29 bases in between. CDR3 DNA sequence: TGTGCCAGCAGCCCCCGGGGTATAGCGGTAAAAAACCCCCGCTACGAGCAGTACTTC. This gives the protein CASSPRGIAVKNPRYEQYF.

This rearrangement joins TRBV7-2 to TRBJ2-1, with D perhaps TRBD1 or TRBD2 (5 bases each). This CDR3 is built from 16 residues. CDR1 and CDR2 from the germline V gene are SGHTA and FQGNSA. Trimming took 3 bases from V and 0 from J, leaving 12 bases between them. The CDR3 protein is CASSFRGASSYNEQFF. In DNA, the CDR3 is TGTGCCAGCAGCTTCCGAGGGGCAAGCTCCTACAATGAGCAGTTCTTC.

This clone showed up just once. The chain recombines TRBV28 with TRBJ2-7; TRBD1 matches at 8 bases. Trimming at V came to 11 bases and at J to 5 bases, leaving 11 bases not matched to a gene. Germline CDR1 is MDHEN and CDR2 is SYDVKM. The CDR3 extends over 13 amino acids. CDR3 in DNA: TGTGCCTCGATCACAGGGGGTCGGCACGAGCAGTACTTC. Its protein product is CASITGGRHEQYF.

The count of this clone is one. J is TRBJ2-2 and V is TRBV11-2; 10 positions match TRBD1. Per the germline V gene, CDR1 is SGHAT and CDR2 is FQNNGV. The length of the CDR3 is 17 residues. Trimming took 5 bases from V and 2 from J; bases not matched to a gene: 8. CDR3 DNA sequence: TGTGCCAGCAGCAAGACAGGGGGCGCGGGAAACACCGGGGAGCTGTTTTTT. It translates to CASSKTGGAGNTGELFF.

The chain has TRBV7-3 and TRBJ1-2; possible D gene TRBD1, 5 bases. V was shortened by 0 bases and J by 8 bases, with 7 bases between the two germline ends. Germline V gene sequence: CDR1 SGHTA, CDR2 FQGTGA. CDR3 length: 12 residues. The CDR3 DNA follows: TGTGCCAGCAGCTTAACCGGGGACGGCTACACCTTC. It encodes CASSLTGDGYTF.

The chain recombines TRBV19 with TRBJ2-7, with D possibly matching TRBD2 (6 bases). The CDR3 covers 15 residues. Germline V gene lookup returns CDR1 LNHDA and CDR2 SQIVND (reference sequence). Trimming left V 5 bases short and J 3 bases short, with 17 bases between. CDR3 region: CASSLGREWNYEQYF. CDR3 DNA sequence: TGTGCCAGTAGTCTAGGTCGGGAGTGGAACTACGAGCAGTACTTC. Using reference TRBV19 and TRBJ2-7 for the parts outside the CDR3, the full variable domain is DGGITQSPKYLFRKEGQNVTLSCEQNLNHDAMYWYRQDPGQGLRLIYYSQIVNDFQKGDIAEGYSVSREKKESFPLTVTSAQKNPTAFYLCASSLGREWNYEQYFGPGTRLTVT.

This clone has just a few counts. The chain uses TRBV11-2 and TRBJ1-1, with D perhaps TRBD1 (6 bases). CDR3 length equals 14 residues. The ends were cut back, 4 bases at V and 2 bases at J, with 11 bases in the middle. Germline V CDR1 and CDR2: SGHAT, FQNNGV. In DNA, the CDR3 is TGTGCCAGCAGCTCCAGGGGTGGAAACACTGAAGCTTTCTTT. Residues: CASSSRGGNTEAFF.

The J gene is TRBJ2-2, the V gene TRBV10-1; 13 positions match TRBD2. Per the germline V gene, CDR1 is WNHNN and CDR2 is SYGVQD (reference sequence). Germline trimming cut 4 bases from V and 5 bases from J; bases unmatched to any gene: 7. The CDR3 runs 17 residues. As DNA, the CDR3 is TGCGCCAGCAGTGGGAAGGGACTAGCGGGACGGACCGGGGAGCTGTTTTTT. Protein sequence: CASSGKGLAGRTGELFF.

The chain is built from TRBV6-1 and TRBJ1-5, with unresolved D. Trimming stripped 7 bases from V and 9 bases from J, with 10 bases between. This CDR3 has 11 amino acids. CDR1 MNHNS and CDR2 SASEGT come from the germline V gene. This chain's CDR3 is CASKDVWPQHF. The CDR3 nucleotides are TGTGCCAGCAAAGACGTTTGGCCCCAGCATTTT.

This chain joins TRBV11-2 and TRBJ2-7; no reliable D call. CDR3 length: 13 amino acids. Germline assignment: CDR1 SGHAT and CDR2 FQNNGV. Trimming pared 5 bases from V and 2 bases from J, leaving 10 bases between. CDR3 sequence (DNA): TGTGCCAGCAGCCTGAGTCGTCCCTACGAGCAGTACTTC. Translation gives CASSLSRPYEQYF.

CDR3 sequence: CASSSAWTSGSTDTQYF. CDR3 bases: TGTGCCAGCAGCTCCGCTTGGACTAGCGGTAGCACAGATACGCAGTATTTT. The chain recombines TRBV7-9 with TRBJ2-3; TRBD2 matches 10 bases. Germline lookup yields CDR1 SEHNR and CDR2 FQNEAQ (reference sequence). The CDR3 covers 17 residues. V gave up 4 bases and J gave up 0 bases; unmatched junction bases: 7.